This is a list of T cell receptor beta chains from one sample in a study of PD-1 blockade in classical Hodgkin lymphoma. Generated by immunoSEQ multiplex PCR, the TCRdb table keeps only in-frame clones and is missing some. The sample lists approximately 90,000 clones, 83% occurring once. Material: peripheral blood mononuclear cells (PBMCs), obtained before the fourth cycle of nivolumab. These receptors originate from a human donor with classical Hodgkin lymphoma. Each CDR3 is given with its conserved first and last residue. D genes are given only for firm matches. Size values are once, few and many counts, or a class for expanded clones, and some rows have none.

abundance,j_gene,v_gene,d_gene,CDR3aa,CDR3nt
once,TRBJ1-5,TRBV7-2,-,CASSSGGRGFVQPQHF,TGTGCCAGCAGCTCAGGTGGCAGGGGTTTCGTTCAGCCCCAGCATTTT
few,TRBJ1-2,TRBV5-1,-,CASSLDGAGGYTF,TGCGCCAGCAGCTTGGATGGGGCAGGGGGCTACACCTTC
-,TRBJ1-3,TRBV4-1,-,CASSPWEGIGNTIYF,TGCGCCAGCAGCCCTTGGGAGGGAATTGGAAACACCATATATTTT
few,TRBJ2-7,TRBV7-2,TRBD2,CASSRGAGTSGKYEQYF,TGTGCCAGCAGCCGCGGAGCTGGGACTAGCGGGAAATACGAGCAGTACTTC
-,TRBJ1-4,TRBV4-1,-,CASSQGGRNEKLFF,TGCGCCAGCAGCCAAGGGGGTAGAAATGAAAAACTGTTTTTT
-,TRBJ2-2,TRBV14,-,CASSQDWSGTKNTGELFF,TGTGCCAGCAGCCAAGATTGGTCCGGGACCAAGAACACCGGGGAGCTGTTTTTT
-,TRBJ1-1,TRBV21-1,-,CASSNRGRTEAFF,TGTGCCAGCAGCAACAGGGGGAGGACTGAAGCTTTCTTT
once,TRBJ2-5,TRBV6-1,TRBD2,CASSEASGSLETQYF,TGTGCCAGCAGTGAGGCTAGCGGGAGTCTAGAGACCCAGTACTTC
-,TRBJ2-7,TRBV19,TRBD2,CASSISGLAGPYEQYF,TGTGCCAGTAGTATTTCGGGACTAGCGGGGCCCTATGAGCAGTACTTC
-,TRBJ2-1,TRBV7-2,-,CASSRPYNEQFF,TGTGCCAGCAGCCGTCCCTACAATGAGCAGTTCTTC
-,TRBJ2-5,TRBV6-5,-,CASSPSTAQETQYF,TGTGCCAGCAGCCCCTCGACAGCACAAGAGACCCAGTACTTC
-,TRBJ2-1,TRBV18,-,CASSPARTPYNEQFF,TGTGCCAGCTCACCGGCTCGGACACCTTACAATGAGCAGTTCTTC
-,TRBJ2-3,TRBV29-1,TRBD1,CSVTRQGSTDTQYF,TGCAGCGTTACCAGACAGGGTAGCACAGATACGCAGTATTTT
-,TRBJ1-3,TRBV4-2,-,CASSQPGRGNTIYF,TGTGCCAGCAGCCAACCGGGACGAGGAAACACCATATATTTT
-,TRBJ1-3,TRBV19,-,CASSGTVGPGNTIYF,TGTGCCAGTAGTGGGACGGTCGGGCCTGGAAACACCATATATTTT
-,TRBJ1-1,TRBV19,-,CASSTLFRTVNTEAFF,TGTGCCAGTAGTACCCTTTTCCGGACGGTGAACACTGAAGCTTTCTTT
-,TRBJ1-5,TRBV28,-,CASSLTGGARNQPQHF,TGTGCCAGCAGTTTGACCGGGGGCGCACGGAATCAGCCCCAGCATTTT
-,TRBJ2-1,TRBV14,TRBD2,CASSPWGQGLAAYNEQFF,TGTGCCAGCAGCCCTTGGGGACAGGGACTAGCGGCCTACAATGAGCAGTTCTTC
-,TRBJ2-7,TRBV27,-,CASKQRGRIEEQYF,TGTGCCAGCAAGCAGCGAGGGAGAATTGAAGAGCAGTACTTC
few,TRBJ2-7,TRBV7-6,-,CASSALPSSIYEQYF,TGTGCCAGCAGCGCGCTCCCGAGTAGCATCTACGAGCAGTACTTC
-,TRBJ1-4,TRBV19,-,CASSISGSNEKLFF,TGTGCCAGTAGTATAAGCGGGTCAAATGAAAAACTGTTTTTT
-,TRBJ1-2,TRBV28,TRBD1,CASTTGGDGYTF,TGTGCCAGCACAACAGGGGGCGATGGCTACACCTTC
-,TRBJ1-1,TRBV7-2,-,CASSLWATEAFF,TGTGCCAGCAGCTTATGGGCAACTGAAGCTTTCTTT
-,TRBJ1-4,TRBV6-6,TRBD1,CASSPRDRAGNEKLFF,TGTGCCAGCAGTCCCCGGGACAGGGCGGGTAATGAAAAACTGTTTTTT
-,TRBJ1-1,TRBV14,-,CASSRRGQGEAFF,TGTGCCAGCAGCCGACGAGGCCAGGGCGAAGCTTTCTTT
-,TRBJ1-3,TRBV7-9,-,CASSPAGQSGNTIYF,TGTGCCAGCAGCCCAGCAGGACAGAGTGGAAACACCATATATTTT
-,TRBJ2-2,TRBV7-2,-,CASSLDHNTGELFF,TGTGCCAGCAGCTTAGACCACAACACCGGGGAGCTGTTTTTT
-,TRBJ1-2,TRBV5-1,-,CASSLGGQDGYTF,TGCGCCAGCAGCTTGGGGGGGCAGGATGGCTACACCTTC
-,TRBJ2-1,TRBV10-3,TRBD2,CATKLAGGPGEQFF,TGTGCCACCAAACTAGCGGGAGGCCCCGGAGAGCAGTTCTTC
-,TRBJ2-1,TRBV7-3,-,CASSLDPNSVQFF,TGTGCCAGCAGCCTAGACCCAAATAGTGTACAGTTCTTC
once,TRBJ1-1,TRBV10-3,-,CAITLGGNTEAFF,TGTGCCATCACCCTTGGGGGGAACACTGAAGCTTTCTTT
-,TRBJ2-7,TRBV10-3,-,CAISEYRDTYEQYF,TGTGCCATCAGTGAGTACAGGGATACCTACGAGCAGTACTTC
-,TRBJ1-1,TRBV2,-,CASSSDTVAEAFF,TGTGCCAGCAGTTCAGACACAGTGGCGGAAGCTTTCTTT
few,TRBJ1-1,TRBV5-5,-,CASSLAWGTNTEAFF,TGTGCCAGCAGCTTGGCCTGGGGCACTAACACTGAAGCTTTCTTT
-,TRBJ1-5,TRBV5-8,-,CASSLVSNQPQHF,TGTGCCAGCAGCTTGGTTAGCAATCAGCCCCAGCATTTT
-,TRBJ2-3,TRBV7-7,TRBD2,CASSLGTSGSADTQYF,TGTGCCAGCAGTCTGGGGACTAGCGGGAGTGCAGATACGCAGTATTTT
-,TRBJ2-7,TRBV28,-,CATQSFTSYEQYF,TGTGCCACCCAATCGTTCACTTCCTACGAGCAGTACTTC
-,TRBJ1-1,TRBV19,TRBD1,CASRLRWQGGNTEAFF,TGTGCCAGTAGGCTACGATGGCAGGGGGGGAACACTGAAGCTTTCTTT
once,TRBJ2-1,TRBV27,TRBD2,CASTPGTSESEQFF,TGTGCCAGCACCCCTGGGACTAGCGAAAGTGAGCAGTTCTTC
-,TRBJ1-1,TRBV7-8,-,CASSLGPANTEAFF,TGTGCCAGCAGCTTAGGACCGGCGAACACTGAAGCTTTCTTT